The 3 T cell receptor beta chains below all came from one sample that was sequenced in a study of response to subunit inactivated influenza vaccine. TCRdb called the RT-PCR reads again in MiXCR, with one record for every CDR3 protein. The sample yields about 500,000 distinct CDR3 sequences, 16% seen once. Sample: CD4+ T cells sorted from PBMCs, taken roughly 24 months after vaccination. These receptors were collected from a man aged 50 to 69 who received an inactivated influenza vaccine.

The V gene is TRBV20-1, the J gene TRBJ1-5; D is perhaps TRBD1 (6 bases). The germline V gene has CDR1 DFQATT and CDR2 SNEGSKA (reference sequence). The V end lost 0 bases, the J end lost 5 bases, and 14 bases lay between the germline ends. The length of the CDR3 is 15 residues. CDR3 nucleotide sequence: TGCAGTGCTAGAGATGAGGGCAGGGGCTATCAGCCCCAGCATTTT. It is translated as CSARDEGRGYQPQHF.

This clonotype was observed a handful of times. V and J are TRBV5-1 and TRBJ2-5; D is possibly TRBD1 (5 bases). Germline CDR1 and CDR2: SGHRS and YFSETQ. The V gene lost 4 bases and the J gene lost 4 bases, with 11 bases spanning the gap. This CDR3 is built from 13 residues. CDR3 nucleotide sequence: TGCGCCAGCAGCGCAGGGTACGGAGAGACCCAGTACTTC. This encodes CASSAGYGETQYF.

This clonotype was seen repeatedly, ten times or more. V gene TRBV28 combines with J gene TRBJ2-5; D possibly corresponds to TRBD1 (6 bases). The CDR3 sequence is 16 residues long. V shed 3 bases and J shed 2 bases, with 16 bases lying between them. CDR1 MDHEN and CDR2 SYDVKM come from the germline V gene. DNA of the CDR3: TGTGCCAGCAGTTTTGGTGTAGGGGGTCGGCAAGAGACCCAGTACTTC. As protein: CASSFGVGGRQETQYF.